The clone carrying this T cell receptor beta chain was seen more than once but under ten times. The table came from immunoSEQ multiplex PCR; TCRdb's copy has only in-frame clones and leaves some out. The table has tens of thousands of clones, about 83% seen once; the top ten hold roughly 20%. The CDR3 runs to 17 residues. With 5 bases clipped from V and 1 base from J, the junction kept 8 bases outside the gene matches. Germline V gene data show CDR1 as SGHTA and CDR2 as FQGNSA. The sample originates from a study of blood T cell repertoires in COVID-19. Study-level background: Samples of COVID-19 (acute and convalescent) were obtained from the United States, Italy and Spain. T cells, B-cell-depleted T cells, or PBMCs supplied cDNA or gDNA.

This chain links TRBV7-2 with TRBJ2-1; 10 bases are a match to TRBD2. Sequencing input: peripheral blood. This receptor was taken from a human donor in a cohort sampled during active COVID-19. The CDR3 region is CASSPKLAGASYNEQFF. CDR3 DNA sequence: TGTGCCAGCAGCCCCAAGCTAGCGGGAGCGTCCTACAATGAGCAGTTCTTC.